This note documents a single T cell receptor (beta chain) sequence. This specimen comes from a study of blood T cell repertoires in COVID-19. Study at large: From the United States, Italy and Spain came samples of acute and convalescent COVID-19. Sources were T cells, B-cell-depleted T cells, or PBMCs; the material itself was cDNA or gDNA.

Original handling: Nucleated cell number was recorded as an estimate derived from reference gene primer amplification. Libraries were prepared by immunoSEQ multiplex PCR; TCRdb keeps only in-frame clonotypes and omits some of them. The V and J calls and the clone size are those of that table, but D and trimming were determined from the DNA. The sample has about 190,000 clones; roughly 80% are singletons. CDR1 ENHRY and CDR2 SYGVKD come from the germline V gene. The V gene end was trimmed by 2 bases and the J gene end by 1 base; junction bases not matched to a gene: 4. This CDR3 contains 16 residues. The sequence came from a man aged 25-45 years with active or convalescent COVID-19. The sequencing sample was made of peripheral blood. The chain couples TRBV10-3 to TRBJ2-3, with 9 bases that match TRBD1. CDR3 DNA sequence: TGTGCCATCAGTGAGCCTAGACAGGGGGGCACAGATACGCAGTATTTT. This translates into CAISEPRQGGTDTQYF.